A single TCR beta chain is shown here with its context. Germline CDR1 and CDR2: SGHTA and FQGNSA. CDR3 length: 14 amino acids. After removal of 1 base from V and 9 bases from J, the junction contained 9 bases not matched to a gene. The authors' processing: Amplification of reference gene primers was used by the study to estimate nucleated cell counts. The repertoire was sequenced with immunoSEQ multiplex PCR; TCRdb's copy has only in-frame clones and lacks some. D and trimming were read from the DNA, whereas the V and J calls and clone size are those reported in that table. There are about 140,000 clones in the sample; about 83% occur only once, and roughly 1.5% lies in the top ten. The entry originates in a study of blood T cell repertoires in COVID-19. Across the study: Samples taken during acute and convalescent COVID-19 were collected in the United States, Italy and Spain. T cells, B-cell-depleted T cells, or PBMCs provided the cDNA or gDNA that served as material.

The chain has TRBV7-2 and TRBJ2-7; the match to TRBD2 covers 7 bases. Sequencing used peripheral blood. This clonotype was obtained from a human donor in a cohort sampled during active COVID-19. DNA for the CDR3: TGTGCCAGCAGCTTAGAACCTAGCGGCACCGGGCAGTACTTC. Protein sequence: CASSLEPSGTGQYF.